The clone carrying this T cell receptor beta chain was recorded at least ten times. Quantitative 5'-RACE was performed with molecular barcodes, and it yielded the TCR beta libraries. TCRdb used MiXCR to reprocess the 5' RACE reads, holding one entry per CDR3 protein. The table includes roughly 250,000 distinct CDR3 sequences, 7.5% to 9% detected once. The junction had 6 bases not matched to a gene; V was cut back by 2 bases and J by 6 bases. Germline V gene sequence: CDR1 KGHSH, CDR2 LQKENI. The CDR3 is made up of 15 amino acids. These data originate in a study of CD8 T cells in ankylosing spondylitis.

The material sequenced was blood, either unsorted or a sorted T cell fraction (not recorded which). This chain uses TRBV18 with TRBJ2-1; 8 nucleotides line up with TRBD1. This TCR was recovered from a male donor with ankylosing spondylitis or in good health (not recorded which). The CDR3 sequence: CASSPGQGAINEQFF. CDR3 sequence (DNA): TGTGCCAGCTCACCAGGGCAGGGGGCTATCAATGAGCAGTTCTTC.